This T cell receptor beta chain stems from a study of regulatory T cells in long-lasting Graves disease listed by TCRdb under 2021. Some background on the complete study: Antithyroid drugs had been taken for less than 3 months by newly diagnosed Graves' disease patients. Peripheral blood TCR sequencing and RNA sequencing compared persistent Graves' disease patients with newly diagnosed Graves' disease patients. The study was registered as a clinical trial and conducted in China. A total of 33 samples underwent TCR sequencing, from about 13 patients with persistent Graves' disease and about 20 patients with newly diagnosed Graves' disease.

Library preparation used multiplex PCR. TCRdb shows the sequencer as Illumina HiSeq 4000. CDR3 regions were amplified by Arm-PCR with iRepertoire HTBI primers to construct TCR beta libraries. Before sequencing, the PCR products went through gel purification. In the paper's pipeline: A total of roughly 58 TRBV and approximately 15 TRBJ segments were identified across samples and were used for gene usage analysis of CDR3 amino acid clonotypes. Filtered high-quality paired reads were merged into contigs using COPE and FqMerger. BLAST was used to align contigs to IMGT TRBV, TRBD and TRBJ reference genes, and CDR3 was defined according to IMGT. Clonotypes above 0.1% frequency were classified as highly expanded clones. Repertoire diversity was measured by Shannon entropy, and V-J evenness by the Gini coefficient. A clonotype found in more than one individual was treated as public. The public reads were reanalyzed by TCRdb: fastp trimming at Q25, MiXCR alignment, in-frame beta chains only. A single entry per CDR3 protein holds the most common genes and DNA from its merged rows. TCRdb, rather than the study authors, made the V and J calls. The sample records some 490,000 distinct CDR3 sequences, 9.5% to 15% of which are singletons. Of the sample, 7.5% to 9% falls within the top ten clones.

General findings and caveats noted by the study authors: Because the primary lesion, thyroid tissue, could not be accessed, the study looked at peripheral blood alone. The authors noted that the small sample size was a limitation that may lower accuracy. Sequencing and analysis were limited to the TCR beta chain. Lower TCR Shannon entropy and fewer highly expanded clones were observed in persistent Graves' disease patients than in newly diagnosed patients, which suggested clonal expansion. Persistent patients shared more public clonotypes among themselves (over 2,500) than newly diagnosed patients did (about 970).

The time point label corresponds to: newly diagnosed GD, antithyroid drugs for less than 3 months. For both TCR sequencing and RNA sequencing, RNA was extracted from PBMCs using TRIzol. The diagnosis of Graves' disease was made according to American Thyroid Association guidelines. Recruitment of patients was carried out at an endocrinology department in Xi'an, China. From each patient, 7.5 to 10 milliliters of peripheral blood was collected into an EDTA anticoagulant tube. PBMCs were isolated by Ficoll Paque Plus density gradient separation without further T cell sorting. An Agilent 2100 Bioanalyzer and agarose gel were used to check RNA quality, and a NanoDrop 2000 was used to measure RNA concentration. This clonotype was picked up many times. Its antigen remains unidentified. Base qualities are not provided; no much larger clone lies one nucleotide away. These same data were also listed under a study on T cells in Graves' hyperthyroidism and ophthalmopathy. The second publication reports: Stable Graves' hyperthyroidism was defined as the absence of progression to ophthalmopathy over 18 months of follow-up. Hyperthyroidism patients were newly diagnosed, with disease duration under 2 months, and aged 18 to 65 years. The study excluded patients with uncontrolled infections, other autoimmune diseases, pregnancy or lactation. Diagnoses relied on clinical symptoms, serum thyroxine and TRAb, thyroid ultrasound and orbital computed tomography. The first round of RT-PCR for the TCR CDR3 was performed with the HTBI primer set and the Qiagen OneStep RT-PCR kit. Blood samples also contained most of the expanded thyroid clonotypes (frequency above 0.001), which suggests that blood repertoires may reflect thyroid immune responses. Ophthalmopathy was separated from stable hyperthyroidism by a 13 V-J signature model, with approximately 89% sensitivity and 81% to 82% specificity obtained in cross-validation and 80%/75% obtained in testing. In validation, the model predicted progression to ophthalmopathy a median of about 6 months before onset, with over 55% sensitivity and more than 72% specificity. To identify TCR V-J signatures that set the groups apart, the researchers used a discovery cohort of about a hundred patients, made up of roughly 45 with Graves' ophthalmopathy and 55 to 65 with stable Graves' hyperthyroidism. Whether ophthalmopathy could be predicted prospectively was tested in an independent validation cohort made up of some 20 hyperthyroidism patients plus 17 patients who later progressed to ophthalmopathy. The 100 or so discovery patients were randomly split 7:3 into training and test sets. Thyroid tissue and blood T-cell repertoires from about six Graves' hyperthyroidism patients were also compared in the study. Following sampling, methimazole starting at 30 mg daily was given to hyperthyroidism patients, and high-dose intravenous methylprednisolone was given to ophthalmopathy patients. A second multiplex PCR round built the libraries, followed by size selection and purification. The libraries were sequenced on an Illumina HiSeq2000 using paired-end 100 bp reads. SOAPnuke was used to process the raw data, removing reads that contained adapters or uncalled bases, had a mean Phred below 15, or lacked an exact match to the constant primer or identifier. COPE v1.2.5 was used to merge the high-quality paired reads, and each unique nucleotide sequence was defined as a clonotype. Clonotypes were aligned to IMGT TRBV, TRBD and TRBJ reference segments using MiTCR v1.1. The analysis was restricted to V-J combinations with a frequency above 0.0001, which together covered roughly 99% of the repertoires. The TCS score was defined as the ratio of F50 (clonal expansion) to E x V (chaos), calculated using BLOSUM62-based TCRdist between CDR3 peptides within each V-J. Welch's t-statistics and random forest reduced several hundred V-J features to under 15, which were used in a naive Bayes classifier (R e1071). No statistical method was used to fix the sample size in advance, and group allocation was not hidden from the investigators. TCR Vbeta CDR3 sequencing of some 140 peripheral blood samples (roughly 41 ophthalmopathy, 75 or so hyperthyroidism and approximately 17 progressor patients) is reported in the paper.

The TCR originated in a woman in her 30s with Graves disease. Donor details come from another sample of the same person, matched by shared clones. The starting material was peripheral blood mononuclear cells (PBMCs), obtained at new diagnosis, from a patient treated with antithyroid drugs.

Read as DNA, the sequence is TGTGCCAGCAGTTTCCTTCCTGGGGCCAACGTCCTGACTTTC. It translates as CASSFLPGANVLTF. The chain links TRBV12-3 or TRBV12-4 with TRBJ2-6; the D gene cannot be named for sure. The CDR3, from cysteine to phenylalanine, totals 14 residues. Of the read, only the CDR3 DNA is kept; its 42 bases are in frame from base 1. V loses 3 bases of germline sequence and J loses 2 bases, and the interval between the two ends is 5 bases.